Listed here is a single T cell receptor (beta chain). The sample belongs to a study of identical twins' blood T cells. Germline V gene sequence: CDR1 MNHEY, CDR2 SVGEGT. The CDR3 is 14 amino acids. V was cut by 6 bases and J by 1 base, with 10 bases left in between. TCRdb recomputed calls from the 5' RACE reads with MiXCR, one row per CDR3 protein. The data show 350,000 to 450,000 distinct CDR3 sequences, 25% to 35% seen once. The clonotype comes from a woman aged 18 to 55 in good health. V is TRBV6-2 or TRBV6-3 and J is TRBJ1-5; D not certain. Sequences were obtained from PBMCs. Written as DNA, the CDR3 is TGTGCCAGCAGACGGCCGGACAGCAATCAGCCCCAGCATTTT. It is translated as CASRRPDSNQPQHF.